Below, 18 T cell receptor beta chains from the same sample are listed, as sequenced in a study of T-cell reconstitution after alpha-beta-depleted transplantation in children. Preparation of the TCRbeta library used unique molecular identifiers. In TCRdb, the PCR reads were re-called with MiXCR into one record per CDR3 protein. The sample has 200,000 or so distinct CDR3 sequences, about 8.4% seen once. The sample was PBMCs, mostly from graft donor cells, taken 360 days after TCRalphabeta/CD19-depleted stem cell transplant. The receptors here all came from a male patient between 2 and 9 years old who had a stem cell transplant for acute myeloid leukemia, so the T cells may come from the graft donor.

This chain uses TRBV12-3 or TRBV12-4 with TRBJ2-7, with TRBD2 as a possible D gene (7 bases). V shed 3 bases and J shed 0 bases, with 18 bases lying between them. This CDR3 is built from 17 residues. Here the CDR3 reads CASSFRLGGLSSYEQYV. In DNA form, the CDR3 reads TGTGCCAGCAGTTTTAGGTTGGGGGGGCTGAGCTCCTACGAGCAGTACGTC.

This clonotype showed up many times. The chain joins TRBV7-2 to TRBJ1-1; TRBD1 matches at 9 bases. Germline CDR1 reads SGHTA; CDR2 reads FQGNSA. Losses at the gene ends were 1 base for V and 4 bases for J; bases not matched to a gene: 4. This CDR3 is 15 amino acids long. Here the CDR3 reads CASSLDGQGITEAFF. CDR3 nucleotides: TGTGCCAGCAGCTTAGACGGACAGGGGATCACTGAAGCTTTCTTT.

This clonotype was detected ten times or more. The V gene is TRBV5-1, the J gene TRBJ2-5, with D unclear. The CDR3 runs to 14 residues. In germline, CDR1 is SGHRS, CDR2 YFSETQ. V was shortened by 1 base and J by 1 base, with 8 bases between the two germline ends. The CDR3 region has the DNA TGCGCCAGCAGCTTGTCGTTCACCCAAGAGACCCAGTACTTC. Translated: CASSLSFTQETQYF.

This clonotype was seen only a few times. The chain employs TRBV6-6 and TRBJ1-2; D perhaps matches TRBD1 (5 bases). The CDR3 length is 10 residues. The germline gives CDR1 MNHNY, CDR2 SVGAGI (reference sequence). V gave up 10 bases and J gave up 6 bases, with 9 bases separating them. The CDR3: CAIWGDGYTF. The DNA for the CDR3 is TGTGCCATTTGGGGGGATGGCTACACCTTC.

This chain joins TRBV3-1 and TRBJ1-4, with a weak D call TRBD1 (5 bases). CDR1 and CDR2 (germline): LGHDT, YNNKEL (reference sequence). CDR3 length: 14 amino acids. The germline V and J ends were trimmed by 4 bases and 8 bases, with 14 bases remaining between them. CDR3 nucleotides: TGTGCCAGCAGCCGGGGGGGATCGTGGGAAAAACTGTTTTTT. Translation gives CASSRGGSWEKLFF.

The table lists this clonotype with a few counts. CDR3 DNA sequence: TGCGCCAGCAGCCAAGATTCGGGAGGATACACCGGGGAGCTGTTTTTT. It specifies CASSQDSGGYTGELFF. The gene calls are TRBV4-3 and TRBJ2-2; 7 positions agree with TRBD2. This CDR3 spans 16 amino acids. Germline CDR1 reads LGHNA; CDR2 reads YSLEER. The V gene end was trimmed by 0 bases and the J gene end by 3 bases; junction bases not matched to a gene: 4.

The chain joins TRBV7-4 to TRBJ2-3; D unresolved. The CDR3 contains 12 residues. V lost 3 bases and J lost 4, with 5 bases in between. Germline CDR1 and CDR2: SGHVT and SQSDAQ. The CDR3 bases are TGTGCCAGCAGCTTCCACTCAGATACGCAGTATTTT. The encoded protein is CASSFHSDTQYF.

The chain links TRBV18 to TRBJ1-2; 7 positions agree with TRBD1. The V segment lost 0 bases and the J segment 3 bases; nucleotides outside the gene matches: 10. The CDR3 has 17 residues. The V gene's germline CDR1 is KGHSH and CDR2 LQKENI. CDR3 bases: TGTGCCAGCTCACCACCGGGACAGTACCGGGAGGACTATGGCTACACCTTC. This codes for CASSPPGQYREDYGYTF.

This chain joins TRBV15 and TRBJ2-2; D is ambiguous. CDR1 and CDR2 (germline): LNHNV, YYDKDF (reference sequence). CDR3 length: 16 amino acids. The germline V and J ends were trimmed by 0 bases and 2 bases, with 10 bases remaining between them. The DNA for the CDR3 is TGTGCCACCAGCAGAGAGGCAGGCTATAACACCGGGGAGCTGTTTTTT. It yields the protein CATSREAGYNTGELFF.

This sequence joins TRBV3-1 and TRBJ2-3; D unresolved. The V gene lost 8 bases and the J gene lost 2 bases, with 29 bases spanning the gap. This CDR3 has 19 amino acids. CDR1 is LGHDT, CDR2 YNNKEL, per germline (reference sequence). The CDR3 DNA reads as TGTGCCAGCTGTTTACCGTACATTCTAGTGCCCGCTTTCACAGATACGCAGTATTTT. The encoded protein is CASCLPYILVPAFTDTQYF.

The table lists this clonotype with many counts. V gene TRBV6-2 or TRBV6-3 combines with J gene TRBJ2-3; D unresolved. V lost 0 bases, J lost 2 bases, and 15 bases lay in between. The CDR3 has 17 amino acids. Looked up from germline, CDR1 is MNHEY and CDR2 is SVGEGT. As DNA, the CDR3 is TGTGCCAGCAGTTACTCGCGACGGACGGTACTCACAGATACGCAGTATTTT. Protein sequence: CASSYSRRTVLTDTQYF.

About this clonotype itself: Mismatch with germline at one junction end may stem from a read error. This rearrangement joins TRBV20-1 to TRBJ2-2; weak D call: TRBD2 (5 bases). The germline gives CDR1 DFQATT, CDR2 SNEGSKA (reference sequence). This CDR3 is built from 16 residues. The CDR3 DNA follows: TGCTGTGCTAGAGATCTGGCGGGCTCTTCCACCGGGGAGCTGTTTTTT. Amino acid sequence: CCARDLAGSSTGELFF.

This clonotype was seen more than once but under ten times. J is TRBJ1-1 and V is TRBV7-3; 9 nucleotides line up with TRBD1. J gave up 4 bases and V 1 base, and 10 bases lay outside the gene matches. This CDR3 comprises 17 residues. The V gene's germline CDR1 is SGHTA and CDR2 FQGTGA. CDR3 loop: CASSLRAGTGHFTEAFF. Here the CDR3 DNA reads TGTGCCAGCAGCTTAAGGGCCGGGACAGGGCACTTCACTGAAGCTTTCTTT. Full variable domain (missing parts from reference TRBV7-3 and TRBJ1-1): GAGVSQTPSNKVTEKGKYVELRCDPISGHTALYWYRQSLGQGPEFLIYFQGTGAADDSGLPNDRFFAVRPEGSVSTLKIQRTERGDSAVYLCASSLRAGTGHFTEAFFGQGTRLTVV.

This clonotype was counted a few times. This sequence joins TRBV6-1 and TRBJ1-1; the D gene is possibly TRBD1 (6 bases). V lost 5 bases and J lost 1, with 14 bases in between. The germline V gene encodes CDR1 MNHNS and CDR2 SASEGT. This CDR3 region has 15 residues. CDR3 in DNA: TGTGCCAGCAGTAGACCAGGGGCTTGGAACACTGAAGCTTTCTTT. This sequence encodes CASSRPGAWNTEAFF.

V and J are TRBV29-1 and TRBJ2-5; 9 positions match TRBD2. The V gene's germline CDR1 is SQVTM and CDR2 ANQGSEA. Trimming cost V 1 base and J 4 bases; bases outside gene matches: 4. The CDR3 covers 14 residues. The CDR3: CSVEVGAGGETQYF. The DNA for the CDR3 is TGCAGCGTTGAAGTCGGAGCGGGAGGAGAGACCCAGTACTTC.

The rearrangement uses TRBV7-8 and TRBJ1-2; D call uncertain. Germline V gene sequence: CDR1 SGHVS, CDR2 FQNEAQ. The CDR3 has 12 amino acids. V lost 0 bases and J 6 bases, leaving 5 bases between the germline ends. In nucleotides, the CDR3 is TGTGCCAGCAGCTTAGCGGGGAATGGCTACACCTTC. Translated, it gives CASSLAGNGYTF.

This clonotype was seen a handful of times. This chain links TRBV6-5 with TRBJ2-7; 7 nucleotides line up with TRBD1. The CDR3 spans 15 residues. J was trimmed by 1 base and V by 2 bases; bases with no gene match: 5. The germline gives CDR1 MNHEY, CDR2 SVGAGI. CDR3 nucleotides: TGTGCCAGCAGTTACAACCGGGACAGTTCCTACGAGCAGTACTTC. Its protein is CASSYNRDSSYEQYF.

At least ten counts were recorded for this clonotype. The rearrangement uses TRBV20-1 and TRBJ2-5; D perhaps matches TRBD1 (8 bases). Germline values: CDR1 DFQATT, CDR2 SNEGSKA (reference sequence). The V and J ends lost 5 bases and 5 bases respectively, with 15 bases between them. The CDR3 sequence is 13 residues long. The CDR3 bases are TGCAGTGCTCTCAGGGGGCGGGAGGAGACCCAGTACTTC. It yields the protein CSALRGREETQYF.